This is a list of T cell receptor beta chains from one sample in a study of T cells after yellow fever vaccination. TCRdb analysed the 5' RACE reads with MiXCR anew, one entry per CDR3 protein. The data contain roughly 96,000 distinct CDR3 sequences, almost 9% of them singletons. The material was CD8+ T cells not binding an NS4B(214-222) dextramer, sorted from PBMCs, obtained less than 16 days after the first yellow fever vaccination. These receptors all come from a man younger than 35 who received the YFV17D yellow fever vaccine. Both conserved end residues are part of each CDR3. D genes are given only for firm matches. Clone sizes are given selectively: once, few, many, or a class where the clone is expanded.

clone size	J gene	V gene	D gene	CDR3 DNA	CDR3 protein
few	TRBJ2-1	TRBV6-5	NA	TGTGCCAGCAGCGCCGCGGGGCCAGGGGGTAATGAGCAGTTCTTC	CASSAAGPGGNEQFF
NA	TRBJ1-6	TRBV27	NA	TGTGCCACCAGTGGTCGGATTAATTCACCCCTCCACTTT	CATSGRINSPLHF
few	TRBJ2-5	TRBV11-2	NA	TGTGCCAGCAGCTTAGAAGGGGAAGAGACCCAGTACTTC	CASSLEGEETQYF
NA	TRBJ2-1	TRBV30	NA	TGTGCCGGGAGACAGAACAATGAGCAGTTCTTC	CAGRQNNEQFF
NA	TRBJ2-3	TRBV7-2	TRBD2	TGTGCCAGCAGCTCCCGAGGGGAGCGGGGGGGCAGAGATACGCAGTATTTT	CASSSRGERGGRDTQYF
NA	TRBJ1-5	TRBV6-5	TRBD1	TGTGCCAGCAGTTATGGGACAGCAAATCAGCCCCAGCATTTT	CASSYGTANQPQHF
NA	TRBJ2-2	TRBV4-3	TRBD2	TGCGCCAGCAGCCAAGGGGGGGGCACCGGGGAGCTGTTTTTT	CASSQGGGTGELFF
few	TRBJ2-7	TRBV5-5	TRBD1	TGTGCCAGCAGCTTTGACAGGGGACCCTACGAGCAGTACTTC	CASSFDRGPYEQYF
many	TRBJ1-1	TRBV15	NA	TGTGCCACCAGCAGTTTGCTGGACACTGAAGCTTTCTTT	CATSSLLDTEAFF
many	TRBJ2-1	TRBV5-1	TRBD1	TGCGCCAGCAGCTCGAGACAGGGGGGAAATGAGCAGTTCTTC	CASSSRQGGNEQFF
few	TRBJ2-3	TRBV19	TRBD2	TGTGCCAGTAGTATAAGCGGGGGGGCAGATACGCAGTATTTT	CASSISGGADTQYF
few	TRBJ1-2	TRBV7-2	TRBD1	TGTGCCAGCAGCTTAGTTGGGGACAGGGAGTATGGCTACACCTTC	CASSLVGDREYGYTF
NA	TRBJ1-1	TRBV5-4	NA	TGTGCCAGCACCCTCCCCCCTGGTTCTGAAGCTTTCTTT	CASTLPPGSEAFF
few	TRBJ1-1	TRBV30	NA	TGTGCCTGGATGCGGCTCGGGGGGAACACTGAAGCTTTCTTT	CAWMRLGGNTEAFF
many	TRBJ2-2	TRBV7-9	NA	TGTGCCAGCAGCTTGGGTCCCGAGCTGTTTTTT	CASSLGPELFF
few	TRBJ1-1	TRBV18	TRBD1	TGTGCCAGCTCACCGGGCCAGGGGGAGGGAGAGGGCACTGAAGCTTTCTTT	CASSPGQGEGEGTEAFF
few	TRBJ2-1	TRBV28	TRBD2	TGTGCCAGCAGTCCTCCGGGGGGTAACTACAATGAGCAGTTCTTC	CASSPPGGNYNEQFF
few	TRBJ2-5	TRBV4-1	NA	TGCGCCAGCAGCCAAGCTGACGGACCTCTACGGACCCAGTACTTC	CASSQADGPLRTQYF
few	TRBJ2-4	TRBV3-1	NA	TGTGCCACCTCCCATTCCTCTTGGGGTTTAGCCAAAAACATTCAGTACTTC	CATSHSSWGLAKNIQYF
many	TRBJ1-2	TRBV6-1	NA	TGTGCCAGCAGTAAGACGGGCTATGGCTACACCTTC	CASSKTGYGYTF
NA	TRBJ2-3	TRBV7-6	TRBD2	TGTGCCAGCAGCCCCGGATCCGCGGGGGGGCACACAGATACGCAGTATTTT	CASSPGSAGGHTDTQYF
many	TRBJ1-5	TRBV29-1	NA	TGCAGCGTTGGCGAGGGATTGAGCAATCAGCCCCAGCATTTT	CSVGEGLSNQPQHF
NA	TRBJ2-1	TRBV12-3/TRBV12-4	TRBD1	TGTGCCAGCAGTTTACAGGGGGCGTACAATGAGAAGTTCTTC	CASSLQGAYNEKFF
many	TRBJ1-6	TRBV12-3/TRBV12-4	TRBD1	TGTGCCAGCAGTCTCCTGGACAGGGACGATTCACCCCTCCACTTT	CASSLLDRDDSPLHF
NA	TRBJ2-1	TRBV20-1	TRBD2	TGCAGTGCTAGAGACCCAGCGGGGGTGGGATACAATGAGCAGTTCTTC	CSARDPAGVGYNEQFF
NA	TRBJ2-3	TRBV4-3	NA	TGCGCCAGCAGCCAAGACAGGGTGAGGACAGATACGCAGTATTTT	CASSQDRVRTDTQYF
NA	TRBJ2-3	TRBV25-1	TRBD2	TGTGCCAGCAGTGGGTTCCGCGGGGGGGCCGCAGATACGCAGTATTTT	CASSGFRGGAADTQYF
few	TRBJ2-7	TRBV6-1	NA	TGTGCCAGCAGTCCATACAGGGCCGCCTACGAGCAGTACTTC	CASSPYRAAYEQYF
NA	TRBJ2-5	TRBV12-3/TRBV12-4	NA	TGTGCCAGCAGTTCTCTCGGTGAAGAGACCCAGTACTTC	CASSSLGEETQYF
NA	TRBJ2-7	TRBV20-1	NA	TGCAGTACCCACAGGGTGCTGACCGAGCAGTACTTC	CSTHRVLTEQYF
few	TRBJ1-1	TRBV29-1	NA	TGCAGCGGGGCGAGGATGAACACTGAAGCTTTCTTT	CSGARMNTEAFF
NA	TRBJ2-7	TRBV19	TRBD2	TGTGCCAGTAGTGCGGCTAGCGGGATCTCCTACGAGCAGTACTTC	CASSAASGISYEQYF
NA	TRBJ2-7	TRBV7-6	NA	TGTGCCAGCAGCTTAGAGACTAACGAGCAGTACTTC	CASSLETNEQYF